This T cell receptor beta chain originates from a study of T cells in Graves' hyperthyroidism and ophthalmopathy. Study-level points and caveats: Classification by a 13 V-J model distinguished ophthalmopathy from stable hyperthyroidism. Prediction of ophthalmopathy progression came a median roughly 6.4 months pre-onset.

Graves' hyperthyroidism without ophthalmopathy progression within 18 months was termed stable. TCR beta CDR3 regions were amplified from RNA transcripts. HTBI primers were the set used in a first-round RT-PCR of the TCR CDR3. One entry per CDR3 protein, called by TCRdb with MiXCR from the multiplex PCR reads. The sample shows 95,000 to 110,000 distinct CDR3 sequences, approximately 50% of them seen only once. There are many counts of this clonotype. What it binds is not known. V lost 1 base and J lost 3, with 19 bases in between. CDR1 is SGHTA and CDR2 is FQGTGA in the germline V gene. The CDR3 totals 18 residues.

The chain carries TRBV7-3 and TRBJ2-1, with D tentatively TRBD1 or TRBD2 (6 bases each). Sequenced material: blood. This sequence originates from a man aged 40-50 years with Graves' hyperthyroidism. In DNA, the CDR3 is TGTGCCAGCAGCTTAATAGCCAAGGGGGGCGGTTTCTACAATGAGCAGTTCTTC. This encodes CASSLIAKGGGFYNEQFF.